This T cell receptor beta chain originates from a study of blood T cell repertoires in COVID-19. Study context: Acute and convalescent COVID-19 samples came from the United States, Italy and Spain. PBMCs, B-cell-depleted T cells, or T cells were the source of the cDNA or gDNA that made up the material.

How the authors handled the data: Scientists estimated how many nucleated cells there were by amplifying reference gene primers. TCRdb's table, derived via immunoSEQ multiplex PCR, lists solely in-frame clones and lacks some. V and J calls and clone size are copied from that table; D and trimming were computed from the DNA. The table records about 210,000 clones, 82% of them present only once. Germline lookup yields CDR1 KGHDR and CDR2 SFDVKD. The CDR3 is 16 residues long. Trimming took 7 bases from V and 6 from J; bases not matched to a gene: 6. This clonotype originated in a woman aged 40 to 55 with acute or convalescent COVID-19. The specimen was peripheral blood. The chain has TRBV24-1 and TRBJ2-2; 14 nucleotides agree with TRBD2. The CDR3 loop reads CATRGLAGAEAGELFF. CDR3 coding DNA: TGTGCCACCAGGGGACTAGCGGGAGCCGAGGCCGGGGAGCTGTTTTTT.